The rows below give T cell receptor beta chains drawn from one sample of a study of blood T cell repertoires in COVID-19. Using immunoSEQ multiplex PCR, the repertoire was profiled, and TCRdb retains in-frame clones only, with some absent. The table lists around 190,000 clones, roughly 84% of them singletons. What was sequenced was peripheral blood. These receptors were obtained from a man aged 50-60 years with COVID-19, enrolled during active disease. Both conserved end residues are part of each CDR3. Fields, in order: J gene, clone size, D gene, CDR3 length, V gene, CDR3 protein, CDR3 DNA. D genes are given only for firm matches. Rows give clone size only sometimes, using once, few, many, or a class for an expanded clone.

j_call: TRBJ1-2
clone_size: once
d_call: .
cdr3_length: 13
v_call: TRBV20-1
cdr3_aa: CSASNRWDYGYTF
cdr3_nt: TGCAGTGCTAGTAACAGGTGGGACTATGGCTACACCTTC

j_call: TRBJ1-4
clone_size: once
d_call: TRBD1
cdr3_length: 15
v_call: TRBV19
cdr3_aa: CASSTTGAPNEKLFF
cdr3_nt: TGTGCCAGTAGTACGACAGGGGCCCCTAATGAAAAACTGTTTTTT

j_call: TRBJ2-5
clone_size: .
d_call: .
cdr3_length: 15
v_call: TRBV5-4
cdr3_aa: CASSLEQGPLETQYF
cdr3_nt: TGTGCCAGCAGCTTGGAACAGGGACCGCTAGAGACCCAGTACTTC

j_call: TRBJ1-5
clone_size: .
d_call: TRBD1
cdr3_length: 16
v_call: TRBV27
cdr3_aa: CASSLSGTGSSQPQHF
cdr3_nt: TGTGCCAGCAGTTTATCGGGGACAGGGTCGAGTCAGCCCCAGCATTTT

j_call: TRBJ1-3
clone_size: once
d_call: .
cdr3_length: 16
v_call: TRBV19
cdr3_aa: CASTAARGAVGNTIYF
cdr3_nt: TGTGCCAGTACCGCGGCAAGGGGTGCGGTTGGAAACACCATATATTTT

j_call: TRBJ1-2
clone_size: .
d_call: .
cdr3_length: 13
v_call: TRBV6-2/TRBV6-3
cdr3_aa: CASSAGWAYGYTF
cdr3_nt: TGTGCCAGCAGTGCCGGATGGGCCTATGGCTACACCTTC

j_call: TRBJ2-1
clone_size: .
d_call: .
cdr3_length: 15
v_call: TRBV3-1/TRBV3-2
cdr3_aa: CASSEDYRSYNEQFF
cdr3_nt: TGTGCCAGCAGCGAGGACTATCGTTCCTACAATGAGCAGTTCTTC

j_call: TRBJ2-3
clone_size: .
d_call: .
cdr3_length: 17
v_call: TRBV5-4
cdr3_aa: CASSLASGAPSTDTQYF
cdr3_nt: TGTGCCAGCAGCTTGGCCTCGGGAGCCCCTAGCACAGATACGCAGTATTTT

j_call: TRBJ2-1
clone_size: .
d_call: .
cdr3_length: 11
v_call: TRBV4-1
cdr3_aa: CATGSYNEQFF
cdr3_nt: TGCGCCACAGGGTCCTACAATGAGCAGTTCTTC

j_call: TRBJ1-1
clone_size: .
d_call: .
cdr3_length: 15
v_call: TRBV2
cdr3_aa: CASKIQGRVRAEAFF
cdr3_nt: TGTGCCAGCAAGATACAGGGTAGGGTTCGTGCTGAAGCTTTCTTT

j_call: TRBJ2-7
clone_size: .
d_call: .
cdr3_length: 15
v_call: TRBV2
cdr3_aa: CASSDGGVASYEQYF
cdr3_nt: TGTGCCAGCAGTGATGGAGGGGTCGCCTCCTACGAGCAGTACTTC

j_call: TRBJ2-7
clone_size: .
d_call: .
cdr3_length: 14
v_call: TRBV7-9
cdr3_aa: CASSSLTRQPTLYF
cdr3_nt: TGTGCCAGCAGCTCCCTCACCCGACAGCCAACATTGTACTTC

j_call: TRBJ2-1
clone_size: few
d_call: TRBD2
cdr3_length: 16
v_call: TRBV19
cdr3_aa: CASSILGGRARNEQFF
cdr3_nt: TGTGCCAGTAGTATCTTGGGCGGGAGGGCACGCAATGAGCAGTTCTTC

j_call: TRBJ1-2
clone_size: .
d_call: .
cdr3_length: 15
v_call: TRBV4-1
cdr3_aa: CASSHASGLNYGYTF
cdr3_nt: TGCGCCAGCAGCCATGCATCGGGATTGAACTATGGCTACACCTTC

j_call: TRBJ2-1
clone_size: .
d_call: .
cdr3_length: 12
v_call: TRBV5-8
cdr3_aa: CASHHSPTAQFF
cdr3_nt: TGTGCCAGCCACCATAGCCCTACTGCGCAGTTCTTC

j_call: TRBJ1-3
clone_size: few
d_call: TRBD1
cdr3_length: 13
v_call: TRBV27
cdr3_aa: CASSPQGANTIYF
cdr3_nt: TGTGCCAGCAGCCCCCAGGGGGCAAACACCATATATTTT

j_call: TRBJ2-7
clone_size: once
d_call: .
cdr3_length: 15
v_call: TRBV12-5
cdr3_aa: CASGPGDFPTYEQYF
cdr3_nt: TGTGCTAGTGGTCCAGGGGATTTCCCTACCTACGAGCAGTACTTC

j_call: TRBJ2-1
clone_size: .
d_call: TRBD2
cdr3_length: 12
v_call: TRBV27
cdr3_aa: CAVGLPYNEQFF
cdr3_nt: TGTGCCGTGGGACTACCCTACAATGAGCAGTTCTTC

j_call: TRBJ1-1
clone_size: few
d_call: .
cdr3_length: 14
v_call: TRBV5-1
cdr3_aa: CASSLEVRGTEAFF
cdr3_nt: TGCGCCAGCAGCTTGGAGGTCAGGGGCACTGAAGCTTTCTTT

j_call: TRBJ2-7
clone_size: .
d_call: TRBD2
cdr3_length: 14
v_call: TRBV3-1/TRBV3-2
cdr3_aa: CASSQSSGLNEQYF
cdr3_nt: TGTGCCAGCAGCCAATCTAGCGGGCTGAACGAGCAGTACTTC

j_call: TRBJ2-3
clone_size: .
d_call: TRBD2
cdr3_length: 15
v_call: TRBV7-9
cdr3_aa: CASSPSGTSTDTQYF
cdr3_nt: TGTGCCAGCAGCCCTAGCGGCACTAGCACAGATACGCAGTATTTT

j_call: TRBJ2-6
clone_size: .
d_call: .
cdr3_length: 14
v_call: TRBV6-6
cdr3_aa: CASSYEGGSNVLTF
cdr3_nt: TGTGCCAGCAGTTACGAAGGAGGGAGCAACGTCCTGACTTTC

j_call: TRBJ1-2
clone_size: .
d_call: .
cdr3_length: 16
v_call: TRBV21-1
cdr3_aa: CASSGKRQGAIYGYTF
cdr3_nt: TGTGCCAGCAGCGGGAAAAGACAGGGGGCCATCTATGGCTACACCTTC

j_call: TRBJ2-1
clone_size: .
d_call: .
cdr3_length: 12
v_call: TRBV19
cdr3_aa: CASSVRDSEQFF
cdr3_nt: TGTGCCAGTAGTGTCCGGGACTCGGAGCAGTTCTTC

j_call: TRBJ2-3
clone_size: .
d_call: .
cdr3_length: 12
v_call: TRBV5-6
cdr3_aa: CASLFGTDTQYF
cdr3_nt: TGTGCCAGCCTCTTCGGGACAGATACGCAGTATTTT

j_call: TRBJ1-3
clone_size: .
d_call: .
cdr3_length: 16
v_call: TRBV27
cdr3_aa: CASSLSHSFSGNTIYF
cdr3_nt: TGTGCCAGCAGTTTATCGCACAGCTTCTCTGGAAACACCATATATTTT

j_call: TRBJ2-2
clone_size: .
d_call: TRBD1
cdr3_length: 15
v_call: TRBV19
cdr3_aa: CASSLTGPGTGELFF
cdr3_nt: TGTGCCAGTAGCCTGACAGGGCCAGGGACCGGGGAGCTGTTTTTT

j_call: TRBJ2-1
clone_size: .
d_call: .
cdr3_length: 14
v_call: TRBV4-2
cdr3_aa: CASSHGGENNEQFF
cdr3_nt: TGTGCCAGCAGCCACGGCGGGGAGAACAATGAGCAGTTCTTC

j_call: TRBJ1-2
clone_size: .
d_call: .
cdr3_length: 10
v_call: TRBV19
cdr3_aa: CASRRGGSTF
cdr3_nt: TGTGCCAGTAGGAGGGGGGGGAGCACCTTC

j_call: TRBJ2-7
clone_size: .
d_call: .
cdr3_length: 11
v_call: TRBV5-4
cdr3_aa: CASSLGGEQYF
cdr3_nt: TGTGCCAGCAGCCTAGGTGGCGAGCAGTACTTC

j_call: TRBJ2-5
clone_size: .
d_call: .
cdr3_length: 13
v_call: TRBV6-5
cdr3_aa: CASRLASAETQYF
cdr3_nt: TGTGCCAGCAGACTCGCTAGCGCTGAGACCCAGTACTTC